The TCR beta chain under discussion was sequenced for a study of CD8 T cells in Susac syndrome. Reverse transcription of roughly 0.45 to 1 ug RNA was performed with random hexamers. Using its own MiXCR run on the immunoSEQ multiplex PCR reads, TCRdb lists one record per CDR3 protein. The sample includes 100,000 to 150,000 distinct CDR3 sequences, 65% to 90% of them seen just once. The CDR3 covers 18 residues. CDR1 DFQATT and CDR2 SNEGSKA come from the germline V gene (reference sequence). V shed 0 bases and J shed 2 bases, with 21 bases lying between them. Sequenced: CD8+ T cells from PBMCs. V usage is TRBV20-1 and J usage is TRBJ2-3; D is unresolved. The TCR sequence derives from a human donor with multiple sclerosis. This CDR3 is CSARDDSKVLIITDTQYF. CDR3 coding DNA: TGCAGTGCTAGAGATGATAGTAAGGTCCTCATTATCACAGATACGCAGTATTTT.